The table lists the clone carrying this TCR beta chain with a count of one. Its antigen remains unknown. The junction and the germline gene differ at one end; a read error may be behind it. Separate from the 666-subject first cohort was the approximately 130-subject validation cohort, to which the donors belonged. This sample stems from a study of cytomegalovirus exposure and HLA in healthy donors. Study summary: A subsequent analysis stated that the roughly 120 validation repertoires were run on the same platform as the roughly 670 first-cohort repertoires. General observations from the study: A few of the chains that were CMV-associated were confirmed in vitro to be specific for CMV antigens.

TCRdb's copy holds only in-frame clones and misses some; the assay was immunoSEQ multiplex PCR. The table lists some 110,000 clones, approximately 90% of them singletons. From germline, CDR1 is MNHEY and CDR2 SVGAGI. The CDR3 totals 13 residues. The sample consisted of PBMCs. V is TRBV6-5 and J is TRBJ2-7; D not certain. The TCR sequence derives from a young man in good health and CMV-seronegative. The DNA of the CDR3 is TGTGCCAGCAGTGAACTTACTACCTACAAGCAGTACTTC. This translates into CASSELTTYKQYF.